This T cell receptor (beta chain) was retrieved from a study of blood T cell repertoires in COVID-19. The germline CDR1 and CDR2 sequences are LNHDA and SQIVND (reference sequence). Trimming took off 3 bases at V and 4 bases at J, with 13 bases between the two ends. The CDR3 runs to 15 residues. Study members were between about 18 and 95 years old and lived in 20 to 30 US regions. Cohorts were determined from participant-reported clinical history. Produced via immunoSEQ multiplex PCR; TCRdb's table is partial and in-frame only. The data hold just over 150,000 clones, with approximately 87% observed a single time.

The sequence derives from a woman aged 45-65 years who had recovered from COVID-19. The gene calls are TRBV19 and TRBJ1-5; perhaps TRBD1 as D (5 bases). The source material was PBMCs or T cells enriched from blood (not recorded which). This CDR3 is CASSIGGHLNQPQHF. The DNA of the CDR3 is TGTGCCAGTAGTATCGGTGGACACTTAAATCAGCCCCAGCATTTT.